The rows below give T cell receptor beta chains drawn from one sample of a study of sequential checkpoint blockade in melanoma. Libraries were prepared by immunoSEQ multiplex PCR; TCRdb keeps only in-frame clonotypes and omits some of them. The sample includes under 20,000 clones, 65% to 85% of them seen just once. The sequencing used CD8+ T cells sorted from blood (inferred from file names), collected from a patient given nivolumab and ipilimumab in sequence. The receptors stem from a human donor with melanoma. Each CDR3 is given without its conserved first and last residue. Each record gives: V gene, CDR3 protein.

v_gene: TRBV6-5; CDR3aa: ASSPTGGHGELF
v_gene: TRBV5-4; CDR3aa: ASSFQGNQPQH
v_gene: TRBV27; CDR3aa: ASSFRSTDTQY
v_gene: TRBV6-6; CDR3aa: ASSYGAGGRSDTQY
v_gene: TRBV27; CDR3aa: ASSPLGLAGGYEQY
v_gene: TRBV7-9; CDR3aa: ASSFGTGDGYT
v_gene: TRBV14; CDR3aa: ASRGAFFSEAF
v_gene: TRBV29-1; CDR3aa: SVEETSGFYEQY
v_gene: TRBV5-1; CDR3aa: ASSSGTGGALGPVELF
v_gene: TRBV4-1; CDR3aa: ASSQHTFTGELF
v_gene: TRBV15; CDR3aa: ATRGAGGGSYEQY
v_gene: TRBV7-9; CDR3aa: ASSAHSVHEQF
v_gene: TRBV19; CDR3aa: ASSIVGLSPGVGNEQF
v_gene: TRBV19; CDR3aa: ASSMTVSGNTIY
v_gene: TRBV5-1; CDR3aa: ASSLETSYEQY
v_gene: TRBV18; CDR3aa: ASSAGSATDTQY
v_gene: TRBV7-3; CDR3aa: ASRDIRESAA
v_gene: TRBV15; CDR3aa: ATSRDSGSPEQF
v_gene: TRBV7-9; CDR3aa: ASSRTSLRNTEAF
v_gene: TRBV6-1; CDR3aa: ASSGRTNYGYT
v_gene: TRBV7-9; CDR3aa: ASSSDRLGPEAF
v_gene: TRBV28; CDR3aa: ASSLPRTGTSGSQDTQY
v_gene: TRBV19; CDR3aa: ASSTSGNGLNEQF
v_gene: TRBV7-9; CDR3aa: ASSPFVGAEVYGYT
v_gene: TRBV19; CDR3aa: ASSILGLAQETQY
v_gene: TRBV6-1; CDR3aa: ASSGLVQLAGVGNEQF
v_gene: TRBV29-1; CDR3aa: SVEGLNPYEQY
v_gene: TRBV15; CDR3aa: ATSRTRDRSQETQY
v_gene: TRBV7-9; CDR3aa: ASSLGGEQF
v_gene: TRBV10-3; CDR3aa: AISEFFRPGTNEKLF
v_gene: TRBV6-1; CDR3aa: ASSAFDRDYGYT
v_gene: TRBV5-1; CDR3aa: ASSSRSGITYEQY
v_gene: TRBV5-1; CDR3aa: ASSFTGYQETQY
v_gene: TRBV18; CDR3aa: ASSPDPTGEPF
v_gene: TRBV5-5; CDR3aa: ASSFTLLGGNQPQH
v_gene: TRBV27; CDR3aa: ASSPKQVASYEQY
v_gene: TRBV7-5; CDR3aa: ASSLRPIYQESSYNSPLH
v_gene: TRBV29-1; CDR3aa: SVEFQGQASYEQY
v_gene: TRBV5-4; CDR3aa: ASSATGEAF
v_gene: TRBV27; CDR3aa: ASSLGLGSVQNEQF
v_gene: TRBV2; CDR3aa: ASSEGTSQYNEQF
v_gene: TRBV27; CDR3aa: ASSLVSGTGELF
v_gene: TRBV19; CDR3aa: ASSVTSGTTDTQY
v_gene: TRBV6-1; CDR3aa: ASSELRGLDTQY
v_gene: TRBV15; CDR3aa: ATSRETAALPNT
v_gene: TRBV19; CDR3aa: ATGTSYEQY
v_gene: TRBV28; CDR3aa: ASSLSGQVYEQY
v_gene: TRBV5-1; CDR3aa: ASSLRQGSVHEQY
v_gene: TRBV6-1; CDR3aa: ASSAPARERY
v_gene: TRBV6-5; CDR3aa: ASSYSLRKRNEKLF
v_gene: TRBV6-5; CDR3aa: AGTGQGHTEAF
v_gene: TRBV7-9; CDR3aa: ASSLLERPNEQF